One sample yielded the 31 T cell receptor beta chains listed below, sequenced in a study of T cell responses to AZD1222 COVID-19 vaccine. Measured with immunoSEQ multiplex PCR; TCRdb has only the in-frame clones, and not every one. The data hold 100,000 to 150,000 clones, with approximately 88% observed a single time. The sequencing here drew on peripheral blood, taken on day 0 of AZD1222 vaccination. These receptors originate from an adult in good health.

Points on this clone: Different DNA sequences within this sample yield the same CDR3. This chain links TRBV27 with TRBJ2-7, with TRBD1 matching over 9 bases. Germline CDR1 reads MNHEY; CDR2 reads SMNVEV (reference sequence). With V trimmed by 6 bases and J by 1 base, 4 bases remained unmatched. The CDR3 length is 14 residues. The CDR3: CASSLDRGSYEQYF. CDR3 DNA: TGTGCCAGCAGCCTCGACAGGGGGTCCTACGAGCAGTACTTC.

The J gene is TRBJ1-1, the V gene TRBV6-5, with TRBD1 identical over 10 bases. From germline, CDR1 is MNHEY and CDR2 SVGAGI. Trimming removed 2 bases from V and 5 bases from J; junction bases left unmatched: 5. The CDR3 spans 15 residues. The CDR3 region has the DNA TGTGCCAGCAGTTACCTGCGACAGGGGGCAACTGAAGCTTTCTTT. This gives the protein CASSYLRQGATEAFF.

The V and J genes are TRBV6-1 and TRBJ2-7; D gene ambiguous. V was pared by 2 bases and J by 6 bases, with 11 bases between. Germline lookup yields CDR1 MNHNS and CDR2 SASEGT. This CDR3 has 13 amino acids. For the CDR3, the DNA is TGTGCCAGCAGTGAATATAGCTCGGGCGAGCAGTACTTC. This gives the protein CASSEYSSGEQYF.

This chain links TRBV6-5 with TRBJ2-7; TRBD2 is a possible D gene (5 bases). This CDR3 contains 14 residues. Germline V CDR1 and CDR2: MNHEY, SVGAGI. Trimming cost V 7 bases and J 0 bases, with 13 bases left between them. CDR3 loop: CASKKTGSSYEQYF. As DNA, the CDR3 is TGTGCCAGCAAGAAAACGGGGAGCTCCTACGAGCAGTACTTC.

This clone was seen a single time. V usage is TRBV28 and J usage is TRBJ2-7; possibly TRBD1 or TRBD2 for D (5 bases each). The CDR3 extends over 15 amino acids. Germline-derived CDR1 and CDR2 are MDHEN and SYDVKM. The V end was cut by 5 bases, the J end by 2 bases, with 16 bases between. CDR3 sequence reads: CASSKNRDGTYEQYF. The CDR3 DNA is TGTGCCAGCAGTAAGAACCGGGACGGAACCTACGAGCAGTACTTC.

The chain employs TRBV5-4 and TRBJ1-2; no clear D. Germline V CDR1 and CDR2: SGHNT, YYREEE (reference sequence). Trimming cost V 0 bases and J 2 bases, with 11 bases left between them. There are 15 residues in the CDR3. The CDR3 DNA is TGTGCCAGCAGCTTGGGTCAGGCCCCGAACTATGGCTACACCTTC. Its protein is CASSLGQAPNYGYTF.

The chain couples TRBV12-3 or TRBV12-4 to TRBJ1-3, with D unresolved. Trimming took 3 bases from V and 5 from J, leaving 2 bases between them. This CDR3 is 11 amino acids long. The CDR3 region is CASSFRNTIYF. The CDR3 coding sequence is TGTGCCAGCAGTTTTAGAAACACCATATATTTT.

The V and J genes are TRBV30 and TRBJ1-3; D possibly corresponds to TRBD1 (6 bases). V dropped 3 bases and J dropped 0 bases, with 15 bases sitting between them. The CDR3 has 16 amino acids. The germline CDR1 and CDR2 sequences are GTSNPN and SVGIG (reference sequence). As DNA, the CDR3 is TGTGCCTGGAGGGTGGACAGCTTATCCTCTGGAAACACCATATATTTT. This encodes CAWRVDSLSSGNTIYF.

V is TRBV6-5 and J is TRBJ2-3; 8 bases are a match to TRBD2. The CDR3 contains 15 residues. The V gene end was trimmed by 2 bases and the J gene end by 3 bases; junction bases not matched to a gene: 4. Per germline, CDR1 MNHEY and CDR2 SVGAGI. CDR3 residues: CASSYAGGGTDTQYF. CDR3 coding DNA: TGTGCCAGCAGTTACGCGGGGGGCGGGACAGATACGCAGTATTTT.

The CDR3 bases are TGTGCCAGCAGCTTATCGGGCAGATACACCGGGGAGCTGTTTTTT. Translation: CASSLSGRYTGELFF. The chain carries TRBV7-3 and TRBJ2-2, with D unresolved. The germline gives CDR1 SGHTA, CDR2 FQGTGA. The V end was cut by 2 bases, the J end by 3 bases, with 10 bases between. The length of the CDR3 is 15 residues.

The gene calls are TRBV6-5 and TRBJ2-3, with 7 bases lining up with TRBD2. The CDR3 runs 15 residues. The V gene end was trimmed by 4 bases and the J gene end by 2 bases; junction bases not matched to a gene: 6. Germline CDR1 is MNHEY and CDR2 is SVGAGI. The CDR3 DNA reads TGTGCCAGCAGTTGGGGGGGAGGGCCCACAGATACGCAGTATTTT. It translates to CASSWGGGPTDTQYF.

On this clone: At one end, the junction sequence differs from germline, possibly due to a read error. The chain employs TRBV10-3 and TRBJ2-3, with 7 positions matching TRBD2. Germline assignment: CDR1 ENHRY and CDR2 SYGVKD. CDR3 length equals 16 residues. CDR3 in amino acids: CAVRASGPTTTDTQYF. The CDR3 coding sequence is TGTGCCGTCAGGGCTAGCGGCCCCACCACCACAGATACGCAGTATTTT.

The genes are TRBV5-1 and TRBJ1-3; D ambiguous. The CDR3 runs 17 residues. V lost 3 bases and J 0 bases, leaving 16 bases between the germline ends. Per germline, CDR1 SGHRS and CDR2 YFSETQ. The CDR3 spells CASSSGLGPSSGNTIYF. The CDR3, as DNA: TGCGCCAGCAGCTCTGGGCTCGGACCCAGCTCTGGAAACACCATATATTTT.

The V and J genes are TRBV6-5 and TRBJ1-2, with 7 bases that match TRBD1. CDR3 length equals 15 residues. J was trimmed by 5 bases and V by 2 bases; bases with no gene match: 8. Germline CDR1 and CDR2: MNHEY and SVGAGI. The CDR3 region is CASSYTTGDRYGYTF. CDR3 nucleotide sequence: TGTGCCAGCAGTTACACTACAGGGGATCGTTATGGCTACACCTTC.

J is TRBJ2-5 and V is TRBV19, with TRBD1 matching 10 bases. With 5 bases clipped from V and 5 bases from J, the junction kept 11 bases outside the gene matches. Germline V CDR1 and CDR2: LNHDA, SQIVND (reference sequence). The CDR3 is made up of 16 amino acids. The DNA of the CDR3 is TGTGCCAGTAGTGAAGAGACAGGGGGCGGTGCGGAGACCCAGTACTTC. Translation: CASSEETGGGAETQYF.

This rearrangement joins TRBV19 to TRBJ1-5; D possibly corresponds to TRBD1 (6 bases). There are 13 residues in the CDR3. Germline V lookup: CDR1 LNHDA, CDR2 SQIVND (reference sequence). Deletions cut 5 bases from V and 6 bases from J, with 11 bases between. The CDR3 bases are TGTGCCAGTAGTGGGGGGGCGTTTCAGCCCCAGCATTTT. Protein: CASSGGAFQPQHF. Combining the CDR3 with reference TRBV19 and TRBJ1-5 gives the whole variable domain DGGITQSPKYLFRKEGQNVTLSCEQNLNHDAMYWYRQDPGQGLRLIYYSQIVNDFQKGDIAEGYSVSREKKESFPLTVTSAQKNPTAFYLCASSGGAFQPQHFGDGTRLSIL.

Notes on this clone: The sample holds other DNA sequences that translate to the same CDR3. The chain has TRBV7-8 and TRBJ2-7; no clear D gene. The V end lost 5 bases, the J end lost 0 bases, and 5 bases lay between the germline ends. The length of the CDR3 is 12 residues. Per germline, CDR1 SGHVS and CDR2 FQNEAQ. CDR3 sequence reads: CASSPSSYEQYF. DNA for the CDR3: TGTGCCAGCAGCCCCTCCTCCTACGAGCAGTACTTC.

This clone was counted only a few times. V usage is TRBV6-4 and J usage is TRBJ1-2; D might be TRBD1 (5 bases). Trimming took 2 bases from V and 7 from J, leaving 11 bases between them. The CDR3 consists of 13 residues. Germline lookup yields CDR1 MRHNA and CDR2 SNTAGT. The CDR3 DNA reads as TGTGCCAGCAGTGACCAGGGATCTGGTGGCTACACCTTC. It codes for CASSDQGSGGYTF.

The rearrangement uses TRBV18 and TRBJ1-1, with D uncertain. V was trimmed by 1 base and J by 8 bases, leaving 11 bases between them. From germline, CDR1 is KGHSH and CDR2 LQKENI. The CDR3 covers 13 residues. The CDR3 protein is CASSPLTRSEAFF. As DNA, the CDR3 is TGTGCCAGCTCACCACTGACTAGGTCGGAAGCTTTCTTT.

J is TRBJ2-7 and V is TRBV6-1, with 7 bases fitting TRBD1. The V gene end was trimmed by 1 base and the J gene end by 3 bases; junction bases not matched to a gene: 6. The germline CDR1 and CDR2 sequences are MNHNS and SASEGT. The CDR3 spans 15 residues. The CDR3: CASSEEGQNFYEQYF. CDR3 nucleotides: TGTGCCAGCAGTGAAGAGGGACAGAACTTCTACGAGCAGTACTTC.

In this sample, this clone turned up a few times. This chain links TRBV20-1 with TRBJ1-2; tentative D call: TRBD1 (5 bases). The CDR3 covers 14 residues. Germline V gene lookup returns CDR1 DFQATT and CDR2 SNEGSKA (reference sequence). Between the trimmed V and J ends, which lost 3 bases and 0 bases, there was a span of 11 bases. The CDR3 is CSASIGAANYGYTF. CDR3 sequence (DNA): TGCAGTGCTAGTATCGGGGCTGCTAACTATGGCTACACCTTC.

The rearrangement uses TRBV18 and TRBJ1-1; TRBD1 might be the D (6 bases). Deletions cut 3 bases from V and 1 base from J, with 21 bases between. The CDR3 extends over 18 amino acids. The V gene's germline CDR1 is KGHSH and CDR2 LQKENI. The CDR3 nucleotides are TGTGCCAGCTCACCCAACCCCAGGGGCGGGGGCCAGAACACTGAAGCTTTCTTT. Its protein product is CASSPNPRGGGQNTEAFF.

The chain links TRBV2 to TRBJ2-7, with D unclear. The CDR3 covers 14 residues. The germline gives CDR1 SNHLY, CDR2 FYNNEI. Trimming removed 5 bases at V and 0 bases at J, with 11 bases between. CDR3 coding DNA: TGTGCCAGCAGTCCCACCGACGGCTCCTACGAGCAGTACTTC. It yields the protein CASSPTDGSYEQYF.

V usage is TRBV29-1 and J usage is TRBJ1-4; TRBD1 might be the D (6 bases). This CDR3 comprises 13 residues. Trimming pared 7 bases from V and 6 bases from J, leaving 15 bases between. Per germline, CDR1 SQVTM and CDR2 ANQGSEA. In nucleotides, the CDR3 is TGCAGCGGATCCGTAGGGGGATATGAAAAACTGTTTTTT. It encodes CSGSVGGYEKLFF.

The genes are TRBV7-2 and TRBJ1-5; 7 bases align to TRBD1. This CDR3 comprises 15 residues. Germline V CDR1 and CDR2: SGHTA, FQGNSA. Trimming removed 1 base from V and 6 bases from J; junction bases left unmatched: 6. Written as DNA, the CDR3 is TGTGCCAGCAGCTTAGGTGACAGGGTTTTTCAGCCCCAGCATTTT. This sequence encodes CASSLGDRVFQPQHF.

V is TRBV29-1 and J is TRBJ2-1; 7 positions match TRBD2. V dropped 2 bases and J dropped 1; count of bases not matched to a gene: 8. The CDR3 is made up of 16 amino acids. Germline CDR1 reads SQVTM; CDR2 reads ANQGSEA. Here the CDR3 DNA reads TGCAGCGTTGAAAAGGGCGCGGGAGAATCCTACAATGAGCAGTTCTTC. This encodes CSVEKGAGESYNEQFF.

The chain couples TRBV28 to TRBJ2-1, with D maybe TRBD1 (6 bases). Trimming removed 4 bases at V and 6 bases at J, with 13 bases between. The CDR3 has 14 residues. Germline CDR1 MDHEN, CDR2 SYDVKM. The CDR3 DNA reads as TGTGCCAGCAGTTCGACAGGAACTGGCAATGAGCAGTTCTTC. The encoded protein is CASSSTGTGNEQFF.

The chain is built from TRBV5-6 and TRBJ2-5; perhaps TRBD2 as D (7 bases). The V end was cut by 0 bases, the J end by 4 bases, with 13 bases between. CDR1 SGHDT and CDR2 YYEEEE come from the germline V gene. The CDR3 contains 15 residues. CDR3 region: CASSLVGGRLETQYF. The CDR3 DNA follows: TGTGCCAGCAGCTTGGTGGGGGGGCGGTTAGAGACCCAGTACTTC.

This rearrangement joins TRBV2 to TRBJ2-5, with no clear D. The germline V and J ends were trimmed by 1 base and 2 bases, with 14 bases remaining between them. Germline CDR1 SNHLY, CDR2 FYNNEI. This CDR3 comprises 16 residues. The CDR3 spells CASSEDRMSIQETQYF. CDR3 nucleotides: TGTGCCAGCAGTGAAGATAGGATGTCCATTCAAGAGACCCAGTACTTC.

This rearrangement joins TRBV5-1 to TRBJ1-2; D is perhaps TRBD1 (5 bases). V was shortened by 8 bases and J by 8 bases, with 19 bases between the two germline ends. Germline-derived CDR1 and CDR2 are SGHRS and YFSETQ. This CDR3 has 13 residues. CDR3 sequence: CASADSAPGGYTF. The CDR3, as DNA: TGCGCCAGTGCCGACAGTGCTCCGGGAGGCTACACCTTC.

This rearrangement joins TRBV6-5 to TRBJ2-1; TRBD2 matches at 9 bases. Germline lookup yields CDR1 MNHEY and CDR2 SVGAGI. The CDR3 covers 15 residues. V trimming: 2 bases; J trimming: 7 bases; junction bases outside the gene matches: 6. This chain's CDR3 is CASSYGGRAVNEQFF. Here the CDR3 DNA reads TGTGCCAGCAGTTACGGCGGGAGGGCCGTGAATGAGCAGTTCTTC.